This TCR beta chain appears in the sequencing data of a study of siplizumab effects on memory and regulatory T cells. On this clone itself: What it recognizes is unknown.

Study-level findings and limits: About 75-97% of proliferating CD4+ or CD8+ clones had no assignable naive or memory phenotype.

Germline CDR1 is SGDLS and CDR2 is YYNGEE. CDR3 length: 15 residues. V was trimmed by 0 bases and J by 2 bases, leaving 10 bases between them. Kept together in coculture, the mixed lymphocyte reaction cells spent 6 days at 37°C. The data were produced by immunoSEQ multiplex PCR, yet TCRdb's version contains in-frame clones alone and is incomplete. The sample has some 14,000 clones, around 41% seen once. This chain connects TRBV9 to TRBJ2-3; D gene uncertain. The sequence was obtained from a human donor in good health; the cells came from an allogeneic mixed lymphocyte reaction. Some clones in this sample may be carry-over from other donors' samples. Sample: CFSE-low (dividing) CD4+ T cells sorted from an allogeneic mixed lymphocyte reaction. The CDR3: CASSVEGGSTDTQYF. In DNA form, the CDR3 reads TGTGCCAGCAGCGTAGAGGGCGGTTCCACAGATACGCAGTATTTT.